A single sample gave rise to the 28 T cell receptor beta chains below, sequenced in a study of blood T cells in healthy people across ages. A J-beta primer mix and a sample-barcoded 5' primer were used in a second PCR of roughly 7 to 12 cycles. TCRdb called the 5' RACE reads again in MiXCR, with one record for every CDR3 protein. The sample has hundreds of thousands of distinct CDR3 sequences, roughly 43% seen once. The sequenced sample was blood. All receptors come from a man aged 25 to 40 in good health.

Only a few counts were recorded for this clonotype. The CDR3 protein is CASSQDPRDSDQPQHF. The CDR3 DNA sequence: TGCGCCAGCAGCCAAGATCCTCGGGACAGCGATCAGCCCCAGCATTTT. J is TRBJ1-5 and V is TRBV4-3; 7 bases fit TRBD1. Germline V lookup: CDR1 LGHNA, CDR2 YSLEER. The CDR3 has 16 amino acids. The ends lost 0 bases at V and 5 bases at J; junction bases unmatched: 7.

V usage is TRBV20-1 and J usage is TRBJ2-1; D is possibly TRBD2 (6 bases). CDR3 size: 12 residues. The germline V gene encodes CDR1 DFQATT and CDR2 SNEGSKA (reference sequence). Deletions cut 3 bases from V and 9 bases from J, with 12 bases between. The CDR3 reads CSARDYNGEQFF. The DNA of the CDR3 is TGCAGTGCTAGGGACTACAACGGTGAGCAGTTCTTC.

The chain combines TRBV5-1 with TRBJ2-1; no definite D call. The CDR3 spans 14 residues. Looked up from germline, CDR1 is SGHRS and CDR2 is YFSETQ. Trimming cost V 4 bases and J 6 bases, with 14 bases left between them. In nucleotides, the CDR3 is TGCGCCAGCAGCACGGATAGGGAAGGCAATGAGCAGTTCTTC. Protein product: CASSTDREGNEQFF. The complete variable domain, with remaining parts taken from reference TRBV5-1 and TRBJ2-1, reads KAGVTQTPRYLIKTRGQQVTLSCSPISGHRSVSWYQQTPGQGLQFLFEYFSETQRNKGNFPGRFSGRQFSNSRSEMNVSTLELGDSALYLCASSTDREGNEQFFGPGTRLTVL.

The V gene is TRBV28, the J gene TRBJ2-7; no clear D gene. From germline, CDR1 is MDHEN and CDR2 SYDVKM. V gave up 6 bases and J gave up 3 bases, with 12 bases separating them. The CDR3 totals 13 residues. The CDR3 spells CASRNPPGYEQYF. In DNA, the CDR3 is TGTGCCAGCAGAAATCCTCCGGGCTACGAGCAGTACTTC.

The gene calls are TRBV5-5 and TRBJ1-1; D may be TRBD1 (6 bases). The ends were cut back, 6 bases at V and 5 bases at J, with 11 bases in the middle. Germline V gene sequence: CDR1 SGHKS, CDR2 YYEKEE (reference sequence). The CDR3 covers 12 residues. In DNA form, the CDR3 reads TGTGCCAGCACCGCCCAGGGGACTGAAGCTTTCTTT. It is translated as CASTAQGTEAFF.

V and J are TRBV27 and TRBJ1-5, with a possible D match to TRBD1 (5 bases). Germline values: CDR1 MNHEY, CDR2 SMNVEV (reference sequence). Trimming removed 5 bases from V and 10 bases from J, with 24 bases in between. The CDR3 sequence is 16 residues long. The DNA for the CDR3 is TGTGCCAGCAGTCCGTCCTCCACCGGAGGGACGGGACCCCAGCATTTT. Its protein product is CASSPSSTGGTGPQHF.

This chain uses TRBV9 with TRBJ2-3; 12 bases are a match to TRBD2. Losses at the gene ends were 0 bases for V and 4 bases for J; bases not matched to a gene: 6. Germline CDR1 reads SGDLS; CDR2 reads YYNGEE. There are 17 residues in the CDR3. The CDR3 DNA follows: TGTGCCAGCAGCGTAGCAGGGGCTAGCGGGGGGGCAGATACGCAGTATTTT. Amino acid sequence: CASSVAGASGGADTQYF.

The CDR3 nucleotides are TGTGCCAGCAGCTCTGACCTTCGGACTGACGAGCAGTACTTC. It yields the protein CASSSDLRTDEQYF. The chain uses TRBV7-2 and TRBJ2-7; tentatively, D is TRBD2 (5 bases). Germline CDR1 reads SGHTA; CDR2 reads FQGNSA. The ends were cut back, 4 bases at V and 5 bases at J, with 15 bases in the middle. The CDR3 totals 14 residues.

As concerns this clonotype: A much bigger clone sits one base away, suggesting this may be a read error. The chain carries TRBV29-1 and TRBJ2-7; D not certain. This CDR3 contains 10 residues. With 7 bases removed from V and 6 bases from J, the gap between germline ends came to 10 bases. Germline V lookup: CDR1 SQVTM, CDR2 ANQGSEA. CDR3: CSARMREQYF. The CDR3 coding sequence is TGCAGCGCACGCATGCGCGAGCAGTACTTC.

The chain employs TRBV4-1 and TRBJ2-1, with D possibly being TRBD1 (6 bases). CDR1 and CDR2 (germline): MGHRA, YSYEKL. CDR3 length: 14 amino acids. Between the trimmed V and J ends, which lost 3 bases and 6 bases, there was a span of 12 bases. The CDR3 region has the DNA TGCGCCAGCAGCCACCTAGGGGACACCAATGAGCAGTTCTTC. Its protein is CASSHLGDTNEQFF.

CDR3 coding DNA: TGTGCCAGCAGGCAGGGCATGGACACCGGGGAGCTGTTTTTT. As protein: CASRQGMDTGELFF. V gene TRBV28 combines with J gene TRBJ2-2, with a tentative D call TRBD1 (5 bases). Germline assignment: CDR1 MDHEN and CDR2 SYDVKM. V dropped 6 bases and J dropped 3 bases, with 11 bases sitting between them. The CDR3 loop spans 14 amino acids. Using reference TRBV28 and TRBJ2-2 for the parts outside the CDR3, the full variable domain is DVKVTQSSRYLVKRTGEKVFLECVQDMDHENMFWYRQDPGLGLRLIYFSYDVKMKEKGDIPEGYSVSREKKERFSLILESASTNQTSMYLCASRQGMDTGELFFGEGSRLTVL.

This chain uses TRBV21-1 with TRBJ2-7; TRBD1 is the table's D call and was not checked against the DNA. TRBV21-1 is listed as a pseudogene. The CDR3 has 16 residues. As DNA, the CDR3 is TGTGCCAGCTCCCAAAGTCTGGGGGGGCAAATCTACGAGCAGTACTTC. Translated, it gives CASSQSLGGQIYEQYF.

This sequence joins TRBV5-1 and TRBJ1-1; D is undetermined. This CDR3 spans 14 amino acids. Trimming left V 1 base short and J 1 base short, with 8 bases between. Germline-derived CDR1 and CDR2 are SGHRS and YFSETQ. The CDR3 loop reads CASSLTPTNTEAFF. CDR3 nucleotides: TGCGCCAGCAGCTTGACCCCTACGAACACTGAAGCTTTCTTT.

Only a few counts were recorded for this clonotype. The gene calls are TRBV10-3 and TRBJ1-4; TRBD1 agrees at 9 bases. CDR1 and CDR2 from the germline V gene are ENHRY and SYGVKD. The J segment lost 7 bases and the V segment lost 6 bases, leaving 6 bases of the junction unmatched. The CDR3 is 14 residues long. CDR3 in amino acids: CAISASDRGEKLFF. The CDR3 DNA reads as TGTGCCATCAGCGCCTCGGACAGGGGTGAAAAACTGTTTTTT.

For this clonotype: With a much larger clone just one base away, this may be a read error. V gene TRBV19 combines with J gene TRBJ1-5, with TRBD1 as a possible D gene (6 bases). This CDR3 spans 15 amino acids. Germline V gives CDR1 LNHDA, CDR2 SQIVND (reference sequence). Trimming shortened V by 4 bases and J by 5 bases, and 15 bases separated the two germline ends. CDR3 in DNA: TGTGCCAGTAGTAAGGCCGGACAGAACGATCAGCCCCAGCATTTT. Translation: CASSKAGQNDQPQHF.

This clonotype has just a few counts. V usage is TRBV4-3 and J usage is TRBJ1-2; no firm D call. CDR3 length: 15 residues. The ends were cut back, 0 bases at V and 3 bases at J, with 11 bases in the middle. CDR1 LGHNA and CDR2 YSLEER come from the germline V gene. The CDR3 sequence is CASSQDRSRYYGYTF. The DNA for the CDR3 is TGCGCCAGCAGCCAAGATCGAAGCAGGTACTATGGCTACACCTTC.

To note about this clonotype: This could be a read error, since a much larger clone is one nucleotide away. DNA for the CDR3: TGTGCCAGCAGCTTAGGTTCGTGGAAAGAGACCCAGTTCTTC. Encoded protein: CASSLGSWKETQFF. The genes are TRBV7-2 and TRBJ2-1; D is unclear. The germline V and J ends were trimmed by 1 base and 13 bases, with 17 bases remaining between them. The CDR3 consists of 14 residues. CDR1 and CDR2 (germline): SGHTA, FQGNSA.

The gene calls are TRBV3-1 and TRBJ1-6, with TRBD1 identical over 11 bases. CDR3 length equals 16 residues. The trim removed 5 bases at V and 6 bases at J, leaving 6 bases unmatched. Germline V lookup: CDR1 LGHDT, CDR2 YNNKEL (reference sequence). The CDR3 loop reads CASSYGQGAVNSPLHF. DNA of the CDR3: TGTGCCAGCAGCTATGGACAGGGGGCCGTTAATTCACCCCTCCACTTT. Full variable domain (missing parts from reference TRBV3-1 and TRBJ1-6): DTAVSQTPKYLVTQMGNDKSIKCEQNLGHDTMYWYKQDSKKFLKIMFSYNNKELIINETVPNRFSPKSPDKAHLNLHINSLELGDSAVYFCASSYGQGAVNSPLHFGNGTRLTVT.

Only a few counts were recorded for this clonotype. This sequence joins TRBV3-1 and TRBJ2-7; perhaps D is TRBD1 or TRBD2 (7 bases each). The CDR3 extends over 15 amino acids. Between the trimmed V and J ends, which lost 6 bases and 3 bases, there was a span of 18 bases. Germline V gives CDR1 LGHDT, CDR2 YNNKEL (reference sequence). CDR3 nucleotides: TGTGCCAGCAGTAGAAAGCGGGACAGACTCTACGAGCAGTACTTC. This codes for CASSRKRDRLYEQYF.

In this sample, this clonotype turned up once. Germline is not matched at one junction end, which may reflect a read error. The gene calls are TRBV6-2 or TRBV6-3 and TRBJ2-3, with 11 nucleotides matching TRBD2. This CDR3 contains 18 residues. Germline assignment: CDR1 MNHEY and CDR2 SVGEGT. The CDR3 protein is CASSPRYHGLAGTDAQYF. CDR3 coding DNA: TGTGCCAGCAGCCCCCGATACCATGGACTAGCGGGCACAGATGCGCAGTATTTT.

This CDR3 is CASSLSLAGGGQETQYF. The CDR3 nucleotides read TGTGCCAGCAGCTTATCGCTAGCGGGGGGTGGGCAAGAGACCCAGTACTTC. V is TRBV7-2 and J is TRBJ2-5, with 11 positions matching TRBD2. CDR3 length equals 17 residues. The V gene's germline CDR1 is SGHTA and CDR2 FQGNSA. V gave up 2 bases and J gave up 2 bases; unmatched junction bases: 7.

The genes are TRBV6-5 and TRBJ1-2; no clear D. The germline gives CDR1 MNHEY, CDR2 SVGAGI. V lost 2 bases to trimming and J lost 4 bases, with 17 bases between them. The length of the CDR3 is 16 residues. The CDR3 spells CASSYALTQTLYGYTF. DNA of the CDR3: TGTGCCAGCAGTTACGCTTTAACGCAGACCCTCTATGGCTACACCTTC.

This clonotype was counted a single time. The rearrangement links TRBV27 to TRBJ2-1; D is perhaps TRBD2 (6 bases). The CDR3 loop spans 14 amino acids. From germline, CDR1 is MNHEY and CDR2 SMNVEV (reference sequence). V lost 4 bases, J lost 5 bases, and 12 bases lay in between. The CDR3 here is CASSSEGLNNEQFF. Written as DNA, the CDR3 is TGTGCCAGCAGTTCTGAAGGACTAAACAATGAGCAGTTCTTC.

J is TRBJ2-2 and V is TRBV4-2; D is possibly TRBD2 (6 bases). V was shortened by 0 bases and J by 2 bases, with 13 bases between the two germline ends. Germline lookup yields CDR1 LGHNA and CDR2 YNFKEQ. The CDR3 is 17 residues long. The CDR3 nucleotides read TGTGCCAGCAGCCAAGACCAGACTAGAGGAAACACCGGGGAGCTGTTTTTT. Its translation: CASSQDQTRGNTGELFF.

This sequence joins TRBV5-1 and TRBJ1-4; D remains unclear. V was pared by 4 bases and J by 8 bases, with 15 bases between. The CDR3 contains 14 residues. Per germline, CDR1 SGHRS and CDR2 YFSETQ. The CDR3 region has the DNA TGCGCCAGCAGCCCGGACGCGGGAGGGGAAAAACTGTTTTTT. It specifies CASSPDAGGEKLFF.

This clonotype has a count of ten or more. This sequence joins TRBV20-1 and TRBJ1-5; maybe TRBD1 (5 bases). Trimming pared 6 bases from V and 7 bases from J, leaving 13 bases between. Germline CDR1 DFQATT, CDR2 SNEGSKA (reference sequence). The CDR3 covers 12 residues. CDR3 nucleotides: TGCAGTGCCCGGGGGGGGGACCAGCCCCAGCATTTT. Its translation is CSARGGDQPQHF.

The J gene is TRBJ2-1, the V gene TRBV5-1; D is unresolved. V was trimmed by 1 base and J by 10 bases, leaving 6 bases between them. The germline CDR1 and CDR2 sequences are SGHRS and YFSETQ. The CDR3 sequence is 11 residues long. The CDR3 nucleotides read TGCGCCAGCAGCTTGTTTTGGGAGCAGTTCTTC. It specifies CASSLFWEQFF.

This clonotype was found a few times. The J gene is TRBJ1-2, the V gene TRBV27; 9 positions match TRBD1. Trimming removed 4 bases from V and 5 bases from J; junction bases left unmatched: 8. The CDR3 runs to 15 residues. Germline V CDR1 and CDR2: MNHEY, SMNVEV (reference sequence). The CDR3 spells CASSSQGATRYGYTF. The CDR3 DNA is TGTGCCAGCAGTTCACAGGGGGCGACGAGATATGGCTACACCTTC.